Described below is a single T cell receptor beta chain sequence and its context. The data were taken from a study of blood T cell repertoires in COVID-19. Study-wide background: Some COVID-19 samples were acute and others convalescent; all came from the United States, Italy and Spain. In each case, the material was cDNA or gDNA derived from T cells, B-cell-depleted T cells, or PBMCs.

This CDR3 is 16 amino acids long. Germline V gives CDR1 KGHSH, CDR2 LQKENI. The V and J ends lost 3 bases and 1 base, in that order; junction bases with no gene match: 5. Source study methods: Using reference gene primer amplification, nucleated cell counts were estimated. Profiling relied on immunoSEQ multiplex PCR, and the TCRdb table lists in-frame clones only, not all of them. V and J calls plus clone size are reproduced from that table; the DNA served to infer D and trimming. The table records 150,000 to 200,000 clones, roughly four fifths of them present only once. Sequencing was carried out using peripheral blood. This chain connects TRBV18 to TRBJ2-2; 7 bases agree with TRBD1. The receptor comes from a woman in her 70s with COVID-19, enrolled during active disease. Here the CDR3 DNA reads TGTGCCAGCTCACCTTCGACAGGGCGGAACACCGGGGAGCTGTTTTTT. It yields the protein CASSPSTGRNTGELFF.